This T cell receptor (beta chain) was retrieved from a study of blood T cell repertoires in COVID-19. Across the whole study: Spain, Italy and the United States supplied samples that represented acute and convalescent COVID-19.

The data were produced by immunoSEQ multiplex PCR, yet TCRdb's version contains in-frame clones alone and is incomplete. The sample records around 160,000 clones, around 89% being singletons. The CDR3 is made up of 14 amino acids, end residues included. To note about this clone: Likely a read error: the CDR3 ends without its conserved phenylalanine or tryptophan. The limits of the CDR3 on the DNA are not certain, so only TCRdb's listed CDR3 is given.

Each participant's cohort was designated according to participant-reported clinical history. The source is a woman in her twenties or thirties with acute COVID-19. Sequenced input: PBMCs or T cells enriched from blood (not recorded which). J is TRBJ1-1 and V is TRBV21-1; the DNA was not used to check the table's D call, TRBD1. TRBV21-1 is tagged as a pseudogene. Here the CDR3 reads CASSKETGTASFRR.